This TCR beta chain comes out of a study of T-cell memory formation after mild COVID-19. General observations from the study: Contracting CD4+ clones were located mainly in CM and EM, and CD8+ clones in EMRA. Among clones contracting day 15 to 85, CD4/CD8 was balanced, whereas later expanders leaned CD4+. Detection of some responders pre-infection suggested pre-existing cross-reactive memory T cells participated.

Germline CDR1 reads MNHEY; CDR2 reads SVGAGI. Trimming removed 6 bases from V and 1 base from J, with 16 bases in between. This CDR3 comprises 15 residues. TCRdb reanalysed the 5' RACE reads using MiXCR and keeps one entry per CDR3 protein. The data show 85,000 to 130,000 distinct CDR3 sequences, under 15% seen once. Details on this clonotype: Its antigen remains unknown.

The chain is built from TRBV6-5 and TRBJ2-7, with TRBD1 as a possible D gene (6 bases). Sequenced sample: PBMCs or a T cell subset sorted from them (not recorded which). This TCR was sampled from an adult woman who had mild COVID-19 (a few samples of this study predate the infection). Cell type and time point are not known. In nucleotides, the CDR3 is TGTGCCAGCAGCTTAGACAGGCAGGAGTCCTACGAGCAGTACTTC. Protein: CASSLDRQESYEQYF.